The clone carrying this T cell receptor beta chain was seen just once. Only in-frame clones appear in the TCRdb table, and some are missing; sequencing was by immunoSEQ multiplex PCR. This sample has roughly 350,000 clones, with roughly 84% found just once. This sample's treatment: about 20 received Ad26.COV2.S at low or high dose, single or two shots; roughly 5 received placebo; per-sample allocation not given. The investigators took samples on day 63 after the first vaccine or placebo injection. This sample is drawn from a study of Ad26.COV2.S vaccination and SARS-CoV-2 variants. Trimming at V came to 10 bases and at J to 5 bases, leaving 10 bases not matched to a gene. Germline CDR1 reads SGHNT; CDR2 reads YYREEE (reference sequence). CDR3 length: 14 residues.

The chain carries TRBV5-4 and TRBJ2-3; 10 positions agree with TRBD2. The starting material was peripheral blood, obtained in a trial of Ad26.COV2.S vaccine versus placebo. The sequence came from a person aged 18-60 years who received the Ad26.COV2.S COVID-19 vaccine or a placebo. The DNA for the CDR3 is TGTGCCGGCACCCTAGCGGGGGAGGGAGATACGCAGTATTTT. Amino acid sequence: CAGTLAGEGDTQYF. Looking up the rest from reference TRBV5-4 and TRBJ2-3 gives the full variable domain: ETGVTQSPTHLIKTRGQQVTLRCSSQSGHNTVSWYQQALGQGPQFIFQYYREEENGRGNFPPRFSGLQFPNYSSELNVNALELDDSALYLCAGTLAGEGDTQYFGPGTRLTVL.